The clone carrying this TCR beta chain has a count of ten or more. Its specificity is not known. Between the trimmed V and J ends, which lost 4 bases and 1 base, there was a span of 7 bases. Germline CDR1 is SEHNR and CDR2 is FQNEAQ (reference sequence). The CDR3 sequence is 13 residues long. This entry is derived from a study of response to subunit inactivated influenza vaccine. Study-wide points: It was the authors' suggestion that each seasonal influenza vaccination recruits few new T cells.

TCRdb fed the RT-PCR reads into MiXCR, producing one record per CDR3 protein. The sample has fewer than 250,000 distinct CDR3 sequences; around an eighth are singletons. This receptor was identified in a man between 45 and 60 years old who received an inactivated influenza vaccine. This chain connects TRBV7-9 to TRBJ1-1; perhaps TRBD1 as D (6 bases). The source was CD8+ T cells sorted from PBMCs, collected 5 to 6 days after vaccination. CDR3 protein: CASSSGENTEAFF. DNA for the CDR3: TGTGCCAGCAGCTCAGGGGAGAACACTGAAGCTTTCTTT. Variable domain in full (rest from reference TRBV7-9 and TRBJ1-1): DTGVSQNPRHKITKRGQNVTFRCDPISEHNRLYWYRQTLGQGPEFLTYFQNEAQLEKSRLLSDRFSAERPKGSFSTLEIQRTEQGDSAMYLCASSSGENTEAFFGQGTRLTVV.